A single sample is the source of the 7 T cell receptor beta chains below, sequenced in a study of CD4 T cells in relation to SARS-CoV-2 and coronaviruses. Method: immunoSEQ multiplex PCR; TCRdb's copy keeps in-frame clones and lacks some. The sample contains under 20,000 clones, 65% to 80% of which appear only once. These TCRs are of unknown antigen specificity. Unexposed donor CD4+ T cells date from 2011-2018, before the COVID-19 pandemic. After more than eight days of culture, CD4+ T cells were isolated. The sample taken for sequencing was CD4+ T cells from PBMCs, cultured in vitro. These receptors all come from a human donor in good health.

The CDR3 region has the DNA TGCGCCAGCAGCATAATGGGACAGCCATCGTCGGACACCTTC. Its translation is CASSIMGQPSSDTF. The J gene is TRBJ1-2, the V gene TRBV5-1; TRBD1 aligns across 7 bases. Trimming cost V 4 bases and J 12 bases; bases outside gene matches: 15. The length of the CDR3 is 14 residues. Per the germline V gene, CDR1 is SGHRS and CDR2 is YFSETQ.

The CDR3, as DNA: TGTGCCACCAGCCGGACAGGGGATTGGGGTGAGCAGTTCTTC. Translation: CATSRTGDWGEQFF. The V call is TRBV24-1, the J call TRBJ2-1; 9 bases agree with TRBD1. V gave up 7 bases and J gave up 9 bases; unmatched junction bases: 9. This CDR3 has 14 residues. Per germline, CDR1 KGHDR and CDR2 SFDVKD.

This clone appeared once. This CDR3 is CASSVSSTGFSSYEQYF. The CDR3 nucleotides are TGTGCCAGCAGCGTTTCATCAACCGGATTTAGCTCCTACGAGCAGTACTTC. V and J are TRBV9 and TRBJ2-7, with no clear D. V lost 2 bases and J 0 bases, leaving 18 bases between the germline ends. CDR1 and CDR2 from the germline V gene are SGDLS and YYNGEE. This CDR3 contains 17 residues.

This clone has a handful of counts. This rearrangement joins TRBV2 to TRBJ2-2, with 9 bases aligning to TRBD1. The CDR3 is 14 amino acids. In germline, CDR1 is SNHLY, CDR2 FYNNEI. V lost 8 bases, J lost 4 bases, and 5 bases stayed unmatched. The CDR3, as DNA: TGTGCCAGCTCCCGGGACAGGGCCACCGGGGAGCTGTTTTTT. The encoded protein is CASSRDRATGELFF.

The J gene is TRBJ2-5, the V gene TRBV5-6; D is possibly TRBD1 (6 bases). The germline V gene encodes CDR1 SGHDT and CDR2 YYEEEE. The CDR3 length is 16 residues. Trimming cost V 3 bases and J 5 bases, with 20 bases left between them. CDR3 nucleotides: TGTGCCAGCAGCTCGGCCGGGGCAGGGGTAGGGGAGACCCAGTACTTC. It specifies CASSSAGAGVGETQYF.

The chain links TRBV29-1 to TRBJ2-3; D may be TRBD1 (6 bases). The CDR3 loop spans 12 amino acids. CDR1 is SQVTM and CDR2 is ANQGSEA in the germline V gene. V was shortened by 7 bases and J by 2 bases, with 10 bases between the two germline ends. The CDR3 is CSGKGDTDTQYF. CDR3 DNA sequence: TGCAGCGGGAAGGGGGACACAGATACGCAGTATTTT.

The chain recombines TRBV5-1 with TRBJ2-7, with no clear D. CDR1 and CDR2 from the germline V gene are SGHRS and YFSETQ. The CDR3 sequence is 14 residues long. V was pared by 2 bases and J by 4 bases, with 13 bases between. In DNA, the CDR3 is TGCGCCAGCAGCTTTTCGGATACTGGGTACGAGCAGTACTTC. It codes for CASSFSDTGYEQYF. Full variable domain (missing parts from reference TRBV5-1 and TRBJ2-7): KAGVTQTPRYLIKTRGQQVTLSCSPISGHRSVSWYQQTPGQGLQFLFEYFSETQRNKGNFPGRFSGRQFSNSRSEMNVSTLELGDSALYLCASSFSDTGYEQYFGPGTRLTVT.